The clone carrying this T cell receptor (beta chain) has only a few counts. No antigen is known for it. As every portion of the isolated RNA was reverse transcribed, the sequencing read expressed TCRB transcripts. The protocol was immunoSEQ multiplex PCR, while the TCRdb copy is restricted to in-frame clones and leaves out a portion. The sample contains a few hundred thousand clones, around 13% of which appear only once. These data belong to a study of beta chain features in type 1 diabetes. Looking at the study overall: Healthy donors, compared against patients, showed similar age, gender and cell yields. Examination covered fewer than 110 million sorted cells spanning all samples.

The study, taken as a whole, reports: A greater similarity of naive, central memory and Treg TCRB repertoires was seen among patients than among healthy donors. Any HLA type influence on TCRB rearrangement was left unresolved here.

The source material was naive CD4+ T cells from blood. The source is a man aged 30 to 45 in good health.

CDR3 nucleotides: TGTGCCAGCAGCCAAGATCCCTTTGCACTGGTCTATGGCTACACCTTC. Protein sequence: CASSQDPFALVYGYTF. The chain combines TRBV14 with TRBJ1-2, with D uncertain. Trimming removed 0 bases at V and 4 bases at J, with 15 bases between. The germline CDR1 and CDR2 sequences are SGHDN and FVKESK. The CDR3 extends over 16 amino acids.